A single sample gave rise to the 5 T cell receptor beta chains below, sequenced in a study of post-analysis software for immune sequencing data. Study findings and constraints: In patients, TRBV5-6, TRBV5-1 and TRBV20-1 belonged to five TRBV segments found more frequently than in controls.

Incorporated into the TCR beta cDNA libraries were unique molecular identifiers, which served to reduce PCR and sequencing biases. Using its own MiXCR run on the PCR reads, TCRdb lists one record per CDR3 protein. The data contain fewer than 700,000 distinct CDR3 sequences, 44% of them singletons. No antigens are known for them. Material: blood. The receptors originated from a girl aged 5 to 17 with multiple sclerosis.

This clonotype was seen a few times. The J gene is TRBJ2-5, the V gene TRBV24-1, with D perhaps matching TRBD1 (7 bases). Trimming cost V 0 bases and J 5 bases, with 15 bases left between them. The germline V gene encodes CDR1 KGHDR and CDR2 SFDVKD. The CDR3 spans 16 residues. The chain's CDR3 is CATSDLGPSGGETQYF. The CDR3 nucleotides read TGTGCCACCAGTGATTTGGGCCCCTCAGGGGGGGAGACCCAGTACTTC.

The V gene is TRBV12-3 or TRBV12-4, the J gene TRBJ2-3; D tentatively reads TRBD1 or TRBD2 (5 bases each). V dropped 5 bases and J dropped 2 bases, with 11 bases sitting between them. The CDR3 extends over 14 amino acids. CDR3: CASSPSGTTDTQYF. CDR3 bases: TGTGCCAGCAGTCCCTCGGGGACCACAGATACGCAGTATTTT.

The chain uses TRBV12-3 or TRBV12-4 and TRBJ2-1; 12 bases are a match to TRBD2. Unmatched junction bases numbered 5, after V lost 4 bases and J lost 7 bases. The CDR3 covers 15 residues. CDR3 DNA: TGTGCCAGCAGTTCCTCGACTAGCGGGGGAAATGAGCAGTTCTTC. Translating gives CASSSSTSGGNEQFF.

This clonotype was seen more than once but under ten times. V and J are TRBV6-4 and TRBJ2-6; D not resolved. V lost 6 bases, J lost 2 bases, and 5 bases lay in between. The CDR3 runs to 13 residues. Germline V CDR1 and CDR2: MRHNA, SNTAGT. For the CDR3, the DNA is TGTGCCAGCAGAGACACTGGGGCCAACGTCCTGACTTTC. Protein sequence: CASRDTGANVLTF.

In this sample, this clonotype turned up a few times. This chain connects TRBV11-2 to TRBJ2-7; D gene uncertain. The V and J ends lost 0 bases and 6 bases respectively, with 9 bases between them. The CDR3 has 13 amino acids. Per germline, CDR1 SGHAT and CDR2 FQNNGV. As DNA, the CDR3 is TGTGCCAGCAGCTTAGACCCGCCAGGCGAGCAGTACTTC. It translates to CASSLDPPGEQYF. The whole variable domain, remainder taken from reference TRBV11-2 and TRBJ2-7, is EAGVAQSPRYKIIEKRQSVAFWCNPISGHATLYWYQQILGQGPKLLIQFQNNGVVDDSQLPKDRFSAERLKGVDSTLKIQPAKLEDSAVYLCASSLDPPGEQYFGPGTRLTVT.